The next 10 T cell receptor beta chains were all read from a single sample in a study of blood T cell repertoires in COVID-19. Method: immunoSEQ multiplex PCR; TCRdb's copy keeps in-frame clones and lacks some. The sample has a few hundred thousand clones, 65% to 85% seen once. The sequenced sample was peripheral blood. The receptors shown here come from a woman aged 60-70 years with acute or convalescent COVID-19.

The chain carries TRBV19 and TRBJ1-5; 8 positions match TRBD1. The germline CDR1 and CDR2 sequences are LNHDA and SQIVND (reference sequence). J lost 0 bases, V lost 8 bases, and 9 bases had no gene match. The CDR3 spans 16 residues. The CDR3 is CASQGAGRDSNQPQHF. For the CDR3, the DNA is TGTGCCAGTCAGGGGGCAGGCAGGGATAGCAATCAGCCCCAGCATTTT.

The chain combines TRBV9 with TRBJ1-1, with TRBD1 identical over 9 bases. Germline V lookup: CDR1 SGDLS, CDR2 YYNGEE. The V segment lost 7 bases and the J segment 2 bases; nucleotides outside the gene matches: 9. The CDR3 is 15 residues long. CDR3 loop: CASGPGQGTNTEAFF. The CDR3 nucleotides are TGTGCCAGCGGACCAGGACAGGGGACAAACACTGAAGCTTTCTTT.

The rearrangement uses TRBV3-1 (or the pseudogene TRBV3-2) and TRBJ1-6, with a tentative D call TRBD1 (5 bases). This CDR3 is built from 15 residues. Germline V lookup: CDR1 LGHDT, CDR2 YNNKEL (reference sequence). The germline V and J ends were trimmed by 4 bases and 5 bases, with 12 bases remaining between them. The CDR3 DNA reads TGTGCCAGCAGCCCCGGGGGGATCGATAATTCACCCCTCCACTTT. Its translation is CASSPGGIDNSPLHF.

This clone appeared a single time. The V call is TRBV4-3, the J call TRBJ2-1, with D maybe TRBD1 (6 bases). The CDR3 is 15 amino acids. Per the germline V gene, CDR1 is LGHNA and CDR2 is YSLEER. Trimming shortened V by 2 bases and J by 0 bases, and 8 bases separated the two germline ends. The CDR3 region is CASSQQGSSYNEQFF. Here the CDR3 DNA reads TGCGCCAGCAGCCAACAGGGGAGCTCCTACAATGAGCAGTTCTTC.

The chain is built from TRBV5-4 and TRBJ1-5, with 9 bases fitting TRBD1. The CDR3 length is 13 residues. The germline V gene has CDR1 SGHNT and CDR2 YYREEE (reference sequence). V gave up 3 bases and J gave up 7 bases; unmatched junction bases: 2. The CDR3 coding sequence is TGTGCCAGCAGCTCCGGACAGGGGCAGCCCCAGCATTTT. Encoded protein: CASSSGQGQPQHF.

The J gene is TRBJ2-1, the V gene TRBV4-1; 9 bases agree with TRBD2. The V gene's germline CDR1 is MGHRA and CDR2 YSYEKL. The V gene end was trimmed by 3 bases and the J gene end by 8 bases; junction bases not matched to a gene: 14. CDR3 size: 17 residues. CDR3 nucleotide sequence: TGCGCCAGCAGCCAGTTAGCGGGACTAGCCCTTCGGGATGAGCAGTTCTTC. Encoded protein: CASSQLAGLALRDEQFF.

The V gene is TRBV7-6, the J gene TRBJ2-1, with 12 bases identical to TRBD1. CDR1 is SGHVS and CDR2 is FNYEAQ in the germline V gene. Trimming cost V 5 bases and J 7 bases; bases outside gene matches: 9. The CDR3 has 16 residues. Here the CDR3 reads CASSLEAGQGANEQFF. The CDR3 DNA sequence: TGTGCCAGCAGCCTAGAAGCGGGACAGGGGGCAAATGAGCAGTTCTTC.

The rearrangement links TRBV7-9 to TRBJ1-6; maybe TRBD1 (6 bases). V was pared by 5 bases and J by 7 bases, with 12 bases between. Per the germline V gene, CDR1 is SEHNR and CDR2 is FQNEAQ (reference sequence). The CDR3 extends over 14 amino acids. CDR3 sequence reads: CASSEGGYNSPLHF. Written as DNA, the CDR3 is TGTGCCAGCAGCGAAGGGGGTTACAATTCACCCCTCCACTTT.

The chain carries TRBV5-6 and TRBJ1-2, with unresolved D. V shed 1 base and J shed 2 bases, with 6 bases lying between them. The CDR3 runs to 13 residues. Germline assignment: CDR1 SGHDT and CDR2 YYEEEE. CDR3 sequence: CASSLSENYGYTF. The CDR3 DNA reads as TGTGCCAGCAGCTTGTCAGAAAACTATGGCTACACCTTC.

The rearrangement joins TRBV9 to TRBJ1-3; 7 bases line up with TRBD1. The CDR3 length is 17 residues. V shed 4 bases and J 0 bases; nucleotides not matched to a gene: 10. Per the germline V gene, CDR1 is SGDLS and CDR2 is YYNGEE. DNA for the CDR3: TGTGCCAGCAGCCTAAAACAGGGGCCCGGCTCTGGAAACACCATATATTTT. Its translation is CASSLKQGPGSGNTIYF. Full variable domain (missing parts from reference TRBV9 and TRBJ1-3): DSGVTQTPKHLITATGQRVTLRCSPRSGDLSVYWYQQSLDQGLQFLIQYYNGEERAKGNILERFSAQQFPDLHSELNLSSLELGDSALYFCASSLKQGPGSGNTIYFGEGSWLTVV.